A selection of T cell receptor beta chains follows, all from one sample in a study of T cell repertoires in cytomegalovirus infection. Each CDR3 protein is one row after TCRdb ran MiXCR on the reads. The sample has roughly 990,000 distinct CDR3 sequences; approximately 32% are singletons. These receptors lack a known antigen. Sequenced material: cultured CD8+ T cells from PBMCs, taken from culture after CMV antigen stimulation. The source is a human donor in good health (CMV status not recorded). Some clones in this sample may be carry-over from other donors' samples. Both conserved end residues are part of each CDR3. The D gene is left open where the match is weak. Clone size is not always given. Where it is, it says once, few, many or a class for expanded clones.

CDR3	DNA	V	D	size	J
CASSPKDRNTDTQYF	TGTGCCAGCAGCCCGAAGGACAGAAACACAGATACGCAGTATTTT	TRBV6-1	-	-	TRBJ2-3
CASSLYRGPITEAFF	TGTGCCAGCAGCTTATATCGGGGGCCAATCACTGAAGCTTTCTTT	TRBV7-8	-	many	TRBJ1-1
CASSLSPGVGTEAFF	TGCGCCAGCAGCTTGTCTCCAGGGGTGGGCACTGAAGCTTTCTTT	TRBV5-1	-	-	TRBJ1-1
CSARATGTGVMNTEAFF	TGCAGTGCTAGAGCCACCGGGACAGGGGTCATGAACACTGAAGCTTTCTTT	TRBV20-1	TRBD1	-	TRBJ1-1
CAIRRAEGYTF	TGTGCCATCAGGAGGGCGGAAGGCTACACCTTC	TRBV10-3	-	-	TRBJ1-2
CASSGGHPGGRRMQYF	TGTGCCAGCAGCGGTGGACATCCGGGGGGGCGACGTATGCAGTATTTT	TRBV7-6	TRBD2	-	TRBJ2-3
CASTRQGNYGYTF	TGTGCCAGCACCCGACAGGGCAACTATGGCTACACCTTC	TRBV7-2	TRBD1	many	TRBJ1-2
CASSQLQGSGEKLFF	TGCGCCAGCAGCCAACTACAGGGGTCGGGCGAAAAACTGTTTTTT	TRBV4-1	TRBD1	-	TRBJ1-4
CASGTIYEQYF	TGTGCCAGCGGGACGATTTACGAGCAGTACTTC	TRBV7-6	-	many	TRBJ2-7
CATSDLGPTGAFF	TGTGCCACCAGTGATTTGGGCCCTACAGGAGCTTTCTTT	TRBV24-1	-	few	TRBJ1-1
CASSDRTSGTNADTQYF	TGTGCCAGCAGCGACCGGACTAGCGGTACGAACGCAGATACGCAGTATTTT	TRBV7-9	TRBD2	few	TRBJ2-3
CSARGWGSATNEKLFF	TGCAGTGCTAGAGGGTGGGGGTCGGCAACTAATGAAAAACTGTTTTTT	TRBV20-1	-	-	TRBJ1-4
CASSLMGGGAGDTQYF	TGTGCCAGCAGCTTAATGGGCGGGGGGGCCGGAGATACGCAGTATTTT	TRBV7-8	TRBD2	-	TRBJ2-3
CASSTNREQYF	TGTGCCAGCAGTACTAACAGGGAGCAGTACTTC	TRBV7-6	-	-	TRBJ2-7
CASSSTRRTNTGELFF	TGTGCCAGCAGCTCCACTAGACGTACGAACACCGGGGAGCTGTTTTTT	TRBV7-9	-	-	TRBJ2-2
CASSIAGLGNTIYF	TGTGCCAGCTCTATAGCAGGACTCGGAAACACCATATATTTT	TRBV6-5	-	few	TRBJ1-3
CSARDPLTDLSNQPQHF	TGCAGTGCTAGAGATCCTCTTACAGATCTTAGCAATCAGCCCCAGCATTTT	TRBV20-1	-	-	TRBJ1-5